This T cell receptor (beta chain) was documented in a study of blood T cell repertoires in COVID-19 (TCRdb year 2020). At the level of the whole study: Collaborator samples came from the United States, Italy and Spain and covered acute and convalescent phases of COVID-19. The prospective study material was composed of cDNA or gDNA derived from T cells, B-cell-depleted T cells, or PBMCs. The dataset comprised deeply sampled blood TCRbeta repertoires from subjects exposed to, actively infected with, or recovered from COVID-19. The repertoires were made available in a free public database intended to serve as a resource for research on the immune response to SARS-CoV-2. The samples were drawn from two sources: the first 160 participants of the ongoing ImmuneRACE study, and fewer than 1,500 subjects contributed by 6 global collaborators. The sample metadata nearly always contained a de-identified subject ID, COVID-19 status, age in years and sex. Where available, HLA class I and class II types were obtained from metadata supplied by the sample provider rather than from assay-based typing. Findings and caveats that apply to the study as a whole: How much clinical and demographic metadata was included differed by source and by participant, and the metadata was provided uncurated.

The V end loses 6 bases and the J end loses 0 bases, and a stretch of 14 bases separates them. From cysteine to phenylalanine, the CDR3 is 16 amino acids long. The retained sequence is limited to the CDR3, 48 bases, with the frame set at the first base. CDR1 and CDR2 (KGHSH, LQKENI) derive from the germline V gene. The collaborating institutions used their own protocols to collect whole blood in K2EDTA tubes. For TCRbeta analysis, collaborators shipped samples in one of three forms: frozen whole blood, isolated PBMCs, or DNA extracted from either of those sample types. Regarding this clone: Its antigen is not yet known. No base qualities exist here, and no much larger clone lies one base off it.

TCRbeta CDR3 regions were amplified from genomic DNA using the immunoSEQ Assay, a bias-controlled multiplex PCR. Under the source paper's analysis protocol: Within the assay, amplification of reference gene primers was used to estimate how many nucleated cells each sample contained. Sequence reads were collapsed and filtered to measure the absolute abundance of every unique TCRbeta CDR3 rearrangement. For each sample, productive Simpson clonality was calculated by taking the square root of Simpson's diversity index across productive rearrangements. What TCRdb holds here is the immuneACCESS table cut down to in-frame rearrangements. Part of the clones is not present; checked against another copy, under half of the missing clones reflect an unresolved V gene, and the others are unexplained. V and J calls plus clone size are reproduced from that table; the DNA served to infer D and trimming. The sample table holds over 150,000 clones, of which about 88% were seen once. The ten largest clones capture 0.95% to 1.3% of the sample.

The specimen sequenced was peripheral blood. The sequence derives from a young man with acute or convalescent COVID-19. This sequence uses TRBV18 and TRBJ1-4, with the D gene too uncertain to name. The encoded CDR3 is CASSTRRGTTNEKLFF. DNA sequence: TGTGCCAGCTCCACGAGGCGGGGAACAACTAATGAAAAACTGTTTTTT.